Reported below is one TCR beta chain. Sequence at one end of the junction differs from germline and may be a read error. The sample comes from a study of molecular identifiers for immune sequencing clone quantification. TCRdb passed the PCR reads through MiXCR, listing each CDR3 protein once. The repertoire holds around 100,000 distinct CDR3 sequences, with roughly a third as singletons. The sample was naive CD8+ T cells from blood, with Jurkat cell RNA spiked in. Specified subset: FACS-sorted CD8+CD4-CCR7+CD45RA+ naive T cells. The receptor's source is a human donor in good health. Some libraries in this study had Jurkat cell RNA spiked in.

CDR3 protein: CASSLESSGYEQYF. In DNA form, the CDR3 reads TGTGCCAGCAGCTTGGAGTCTAGCGGGTACGAGCAGTACTTC. This rearrangement joins TRBV5-3 to TRBJ2-7; 8 nucleotides align to TRBD2. TRBV5-3 is an open reading frame whose function is uncertain. The CDR3 extends over 14 amino acids.